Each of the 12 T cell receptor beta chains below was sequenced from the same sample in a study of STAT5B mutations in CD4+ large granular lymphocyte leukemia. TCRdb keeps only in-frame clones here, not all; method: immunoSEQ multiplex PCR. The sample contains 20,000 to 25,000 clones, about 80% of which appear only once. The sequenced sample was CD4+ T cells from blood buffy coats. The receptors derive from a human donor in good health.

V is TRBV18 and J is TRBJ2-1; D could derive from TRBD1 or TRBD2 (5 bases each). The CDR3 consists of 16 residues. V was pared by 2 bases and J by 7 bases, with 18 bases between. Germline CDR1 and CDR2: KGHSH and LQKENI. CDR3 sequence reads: CASSPGAVWEWNEQFF. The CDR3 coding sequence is TGTGCCAGCTCACCAGGGGCCGTGTGGGAGTGGAATGAGCAGTTCTTC.

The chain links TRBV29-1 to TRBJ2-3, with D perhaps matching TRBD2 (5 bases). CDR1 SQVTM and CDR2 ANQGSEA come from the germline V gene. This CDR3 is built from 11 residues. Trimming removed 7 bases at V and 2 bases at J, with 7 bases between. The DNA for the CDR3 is TGCAGCGCCGGGAACACAGATACGCAGTATTTT. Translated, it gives CSAGNTDTQYF.

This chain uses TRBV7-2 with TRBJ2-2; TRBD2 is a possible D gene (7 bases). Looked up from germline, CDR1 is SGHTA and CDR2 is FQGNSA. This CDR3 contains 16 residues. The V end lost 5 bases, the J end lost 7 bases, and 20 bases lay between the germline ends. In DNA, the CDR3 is TGTGCCAGCAGCCGAAGGGGGGAGGGCCGAGGCGGGGAGCTGTTTTTT. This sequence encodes CASSRRGEGRGGELFF.

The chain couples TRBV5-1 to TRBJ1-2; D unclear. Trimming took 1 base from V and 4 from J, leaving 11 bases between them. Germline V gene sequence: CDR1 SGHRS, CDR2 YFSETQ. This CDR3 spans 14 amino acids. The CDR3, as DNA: TGCGCCAGCAGCTTGTTGGCGAGTGTCTATGGCTACACCTTC. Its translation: CASSLLASVYGYTF.

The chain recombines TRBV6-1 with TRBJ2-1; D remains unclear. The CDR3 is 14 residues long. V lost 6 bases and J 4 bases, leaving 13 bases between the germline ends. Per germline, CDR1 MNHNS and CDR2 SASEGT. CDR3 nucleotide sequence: TGTGCCAGCAGAGCTATTGACTCTTACAATGAGCAGTTCTTC. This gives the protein CASRAIDSYNEQFF.

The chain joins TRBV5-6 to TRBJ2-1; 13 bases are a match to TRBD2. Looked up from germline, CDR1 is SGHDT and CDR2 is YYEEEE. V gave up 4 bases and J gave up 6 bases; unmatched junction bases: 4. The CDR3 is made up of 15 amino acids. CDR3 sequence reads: CASSIGLAGANEQFF. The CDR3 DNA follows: TGTGCCAGCAGCATCGGACTAGCGGGAGCCAATGAGCAGTTCTTC.

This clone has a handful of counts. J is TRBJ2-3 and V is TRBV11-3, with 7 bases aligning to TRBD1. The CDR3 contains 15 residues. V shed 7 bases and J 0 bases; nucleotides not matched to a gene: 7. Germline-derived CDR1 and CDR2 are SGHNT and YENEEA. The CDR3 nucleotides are TGTGCCAGCACCAGGAAGGGGGCTAGCACAGATACGCAGTATTTT. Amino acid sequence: CASTRKGASTDTQYF.

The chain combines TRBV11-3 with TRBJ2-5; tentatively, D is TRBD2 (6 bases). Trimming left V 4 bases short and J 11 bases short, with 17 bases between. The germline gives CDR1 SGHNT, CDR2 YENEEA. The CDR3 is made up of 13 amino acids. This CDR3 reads CASSSTAFREQYF. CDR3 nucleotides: TGTGCCAGCAGCTCAACAGCCTTCCGGGAGCAGTACTTC.

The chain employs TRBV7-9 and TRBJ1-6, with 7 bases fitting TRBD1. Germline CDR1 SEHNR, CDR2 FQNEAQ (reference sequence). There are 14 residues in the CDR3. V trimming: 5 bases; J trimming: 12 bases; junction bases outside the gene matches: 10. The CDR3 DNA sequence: TGTGCCAGCAGCCGACAGGGTTTTATTCAACCCCTCCACTTT. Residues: CASSRQGFIQPLHF.

The CDR3 nucleotides are TGTGCCAGCAGTTTGTCCGGAAACACCATATATTTT. Its translation: CASSLSGNTIYF. The J gene is TRBJ1-3, the V gene TRBV6-6; D gene ambiguous. CDR1 and CDR2 from the germline V gene are MNHNY and SVGAGI (reference sequence). V was pared by 4 bases and J by 4 bases, with 5 bases between. This CDR3 has 12 amino acids.

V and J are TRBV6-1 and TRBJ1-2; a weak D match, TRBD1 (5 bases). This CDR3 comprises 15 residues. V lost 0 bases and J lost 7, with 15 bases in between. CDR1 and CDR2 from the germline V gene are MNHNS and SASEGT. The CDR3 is CASSEALGRGGGYTF. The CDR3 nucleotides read TGTGCCAGCAGTGAAGCGCTAGGGAGGGGCGGTGGCTACACCTTC.

The CDR3 sequence is CAWSVSHPVMGQYF. As DNA, the CDR3 is TGTGCCTGGAGTGTATCCCATCCCGTGATGGGGCAGTACTTC. The V and J genes are TRBV30 and TRBJ2-7; D gene ambiguous. This CDR3 region has 14 residues. From germline, CDR1 is GTSNPN and CDR2 SVGIG (reference sequence). With 0 bases removed from V and 9 bases from J, the gap between germline ends came to 18 bases. Full variable domain (outside the CDR3, taken from reference TRBV30 and TRBJ2-7): SQTIHQWPATLVQPVGSPLSLECTVEGTSNPNLYWYRQAAGRGLQLLFYSVGIGQISSEVPQNLSASRPQDRQFILSSKKLLLSDSGFYLCAWSVSHPVMGQYFGPGTRLTVT.